This T cell receptor (beta chain) came from a study of regulatory dendritic cells for organ transplantation. Study results and caveats: Naive T cells showed high diversity, memory cells less, memory CD8+ least. Memory CD8+ clonal expansion seemed more limited with regulatory than mature dendritic cells.

Generated by immunoSEQ multiplex PCR, the TCRdb table keeps only in-frame clones and is missing some. The sample records over 10,000 clones, roughly 91% being singletons. CFSE-labeled sorted T cells met regulatory or mature dendritic cells for more than four days. CD4+ or CD8+ T cells were sorted as naive CD45RA+ or memory CD45RO+. Turning to this clone: What it recognizes is unknown.

The sequence derives from a human donor in good health. The sequenced sample consisted of naive CD8+ T cells from blood cultured with regulatory dendritic cells. Specified subset: CD45RA+ naive T cells.

The CDR3 loop reads CAWTLGQAWLGYTF. DNA for the CDR3: TGTGCCTGGACCTTGGGACAGGCCTGGTTGGGCTACACCTTC. The rearrangement links TRBV30 to TRBJ1-2; TRBD1 matches 8 bases. Germline CDR1 and CDR2: GTSNPN and SVGIG (reference sequence). The CDR3 is 14 residues long. The trim removed 4 bases at V and 8 bases at J, leaving 12 bases unmatched.